This T cell receptor beta chain derives from a study of T cell responses to AZD1222 COVID-19 vaccine. Data came from immunoSEQ multiplex PCR; TCRdb stores just in-frame clones and leaves some out. This table holds about 140,000 clones, 90% to 95% found once. Per the germline V gene, CDR1 is SNHLY and CDR2 is FYNNEI. The CDR3 is made up of 13 amino acids. Germline trimming cut 7 bases from V and 5 bases from J; bases unmatched to any gene: 4. Worth noting for this clone: Its specificity is not known.

General study findings and limits: White British people made up most donors, females outnumbered males, and clonal diversity was possibly underestimated. Reports say nearly half of spike-specific TCRs go after unmutated variant regions. At 160-218 and 743-854, vaccine-associated CD4 TCRs were dominant, and they spanned spike. Repertoires in all cases were sampled only once the peak T cell response had passed.

The chain employs TRBV2 and TRBJ2-7; 11 bases map to TRBD1. This receptor was identified in an adult who had recovered from COVID-19. Sequenced material: peripheral blood, taken after recovery from COVID-19. The CDR3 region is CASNGQGADEQYF. CDR3 DNA sequence: TGTGCCAGCAATGGACAGGGGGCGGACGAGCAGTACTTC.